Following are 23 T cell receptor beta chains from one sample sequenced in a study of CD8+CD57+ T cells in acquired aplastic anemia. It was genomic DNA that served as the template for profiling TCR beta VDJ and CDR3. TCRdb re-derived calls from the reads in MiXCR, one entry per CDR3 protein. The top ten clones hold 7% to 9% of a sample with approximately 270,000 distinct CDR3 sequences, 45% to 70% of them seen once. Input material: sorted CD4+, CD8+, or CD8+CD57+ T cells (not recorded which) from PBMCs. The receptor set was obtained from a human donor with severe aplastic anemia or a healthy control (not recorded which).

This clonotype was counted a few times. The chain uses TRBV28 and TRBJ1-1; TRBD1 is a possible D gene (5 bases). Deletions cut 4 bases from V and 1 base from J, with 19 bases between. Germline V CDR1 and CDR2: MDHEN, SYDVKM. CDR3 length equals 17 residues. CDR3 in amino acids: CASSSRGRASRNTEAFF. The CDR3 DNA follows: TGTGCCAGCAGTTCTCGGGGCAGGGCATCACGGAACACTGAAGCTTTCTTT.

The table lists this clonotype with many counts. This chain uses TRBV7-9 with TRBJ2-2, with D perhaps TRBD2 (6 bases). CDR3 length: 16 residues. V shed 3 bases and J shed 6 bases, with 17 bases lying between them. Germline loops: CDR1 SEHNR, CDR2 FQNEAQ (reference sequence). CDR3: CASSLGLGKLAGELFF. The CDR3 coding sequence is TGTGCCAGCAGCTTGGGACTCGGGAAGCTCGCCGGGGAGCTGTTTTTT.

J is TRBJ2-7 and V is TRBV10-2, with D unresolved. Trimming removed 0 bases from V and 3 bases from J, with 9 bases in between. Germline lookup yields CDR1 WSHSY and CDR2 SAAADI. CDR3 size: 14 residues. The CDR3 DNA is TGCGCCAGCAGTGAGTCCCTCCCCGACTACGAGCAGTACTTC. Its protein product is CASSESLPDYEQYF.

This clonotype appeared many times. The genes are TRBV19 and TRBJ1-1, with D tentatively TRBD1 (5 bases). Germline assignment: CDR1 LNHDA and CDR2 SQIVND (reference sequence). The V and J ends lost 6 bases and 3 bases respectively, with 14 bases between them. This CDR3 comprises 14 residues. DNA of the CDR3: TGTGCCAGTAGCCGACATCTGGGGGACACTGAAGCTTTCTTT. Its protein product is CASSRHLGDTEAFF.

This clonotype was counted many times. V and J are TRBV7-8 and TRBJ1-1; D is possibly TRBD1 (5 bases). The CDR3 length is 18 residues. V lost 1 base and J 0 bases, leaving 18 bases between the germline ends. CDR1 is SGHVS and CDR2 is FQNEAQ in the germline V gene. This CDR3 is CASSLERDPHRLNTEAFF. CDR3 DNA: TGTGCCAGCAGCTTAGAGAGGGACCCACATCGCCTGAACACTGAAGCTTTCTTT.

This clonotype was seen ten or more times. This sequence joins TRBV10-3 and TRBJ2-3, with D possibly TRBD1 on 6 matching bases. The germline V gene has CDR1 ENHRY and CDR2 SYGVKD. Trimming left V 4 bases short and J 3 bases short, with 14 bases between. The CDR3 totals 15 residues. This CDR3 reads CAISARDTRTDTQYF. Here the CDR3 DNA reads TGTGCCATCAGTGCTCGGGACACCCGTACAGATACGCAGTATTTT.

The chain employs TRBV20-1 and TRBJ2-7; TRBD1 or TRBD2 may be the D gene (5 bases each). CDR3 length: 12 residues. CDR1 and CDR2 (germline): DFQATT, SNEGSKA (reference sequence). In DNA form, the CDR3 reads TGCAGCGTAAGGGGACCCTCCTACGAGCAGTACTTC. This sequence encodes CSVRGPSYEQYF.

The chain combines TRBV24-1 with TRBJ2-2; D remains ambiguous. The CDR3 consists of 12 residues. V was shortened by 4 bases and J by 4 bases, with 3 bases between the two germline ends. The germline V gene encodes CDR1 KGHDR and CDR2 SFDVKD. CDR3 coding DNA: TGTGCCACCAGTGACACCACCGGGGAGCTGTTTTTT. Translated, it gives CATSDTTGELFF.

This chain connects TRBV20-1 to TRBJ2-3, with TRBD2 matching 9 bases. With 6 bases clipped from V and 5 bases from J, the junction kept 9 bases outside the gene matches. The CDR3 runs 14 residues. The germline V gene has CDR1 DFQATT and CDR2 SNEGSKA (reference sequence). The CDR3 spells CSARERGVEDTQYF. In DNA, the CDR3 is TGCAGTGCCCGAGAGCGGGGGGTAGAAGATACGCAGTATTTT.

The genes are TRBV2 and TRBJ1-1; unclear D gene. The ends were cut back, 6 bases at V and 0 bases at J, with 14 bases in the middle. The germline V gene encodes CDR1 SNHLY and CDR2 FYNNEI. The CDR3 sequence is 15 residues long. CDR3 region: CASSPRERMNTEAFF. The CDR3 coding sequence is TGTGCCAGCAGCCCCCGCGAGCGGATGAACACTGAAGCTTTCTTT.

Notes on this clonotype: The germline gene is not matched at one end of the junction; a read error may be the cause. The CDR3 DNA is TGCGCCAGCAGCCAAGAGGCGACAGGCTCCTACGAGCAGTACTTC. Translated, it gives CASSQEATGSYEQYF. This rearrangement joins TRBV7-8 to TRBJ2-7; D perhaps matches TRBD1 (6 bases). The CDR3 runs to 15 residues. The germline gives CDR1 SGHVS, CDR2 FQNEAQ.

As concerns this clonotype: An end of the junction does not agree with germline; a read error may underlie this. V is TRBV5-4 and J is TRBJ2-7, with D perhaps matching TRBD1 (6 bases). Germline V gene sequence: CDR1 SGHNT, CDR2 YYREEE (reference sequence). The CDR3 covers 14 residues. CDR3: CVSSLGTRTYEQYF. The CDR3 DNA sequence: TGTGTCAGCAGCTTGGGGACAAGGACCTACGAGCAGTACTTC.

This clonotype was observed at least ten times. The chain couples TRBV3-1 to TRBJ2-3; D is undetermined. The germline gives CDR1 LGHDT, CDR2 YNNKEL (reference sequence). V lost 7 bases and J 5 bases, leaving 16 bases between the germline ends. The CDR3 runs 14 residues. The CDR3 DNA sequence: TGTGCCAGCACCCGTGGCAACCATCAAGATACGCAGTATTTT. Protein product: CASTRGNHQDTQYF.

This clonotype was observed many times. The chain joins TRBV7-9 to TRBJ2-1, with D perhaps matching TRBD1 (5 bases). CDR3 length: 15 amino acids. Looked up from germline, CDR1 is SEHNR and CDR2 is FQNEAQ (reference sequence). Trimming took 1 base from V and 4 from J, leaving 11 bases between them. The CDR3 spells CASSLGGGTYNEQFF. The CDR3 DNA follows: TGTGCCAGCAGCTTAGGGGGCGGTACTTACAATGAGCAGTTCTTC.

This clonotype was detected a few times. The chain combines TRBV10-1 with TRBJ2-5, with D unclear. Trimming took 4 bases from V and 7 from J, leaving 16 bases between them. Germline V gene lookup returns CDR1 WNHNN and CDR2 SYGVQD (reference sequence). The CDR3 is 14 amino acids. The CDR3 loop is CASSGLGPRWTQYF. The DNA for the CDR3 is TGCGCCAGCAGTGGACTCGGGCCCCGGTGGACCCAGTACTTC.

The gene calls are TRBV28 and TRBJ2-7, with D tentatively TRBD1 (5 bases). The CDR3 covers 14 residues. Trimming took 3 bases from V and 7 from J, leaving 16 bases between them. The germline gives CDR1 MDHEN, CDR2 SYDVKM. The DNA of the CDR3 is TGTGCCAGCAGTTTGGGGCACTTGCCTCGGGAGCAGTACTTC. Residues: CASSLGHLPREQYF.

J is TRBJ2-2 and V is TRBV12-3 or TRBV12-4; TRBD2 is a possible D gene (6 bases). This CDR3 comprises 16 residues. V was shortened by 1 base and J by 4 bases, with 13 bases between the two germline ends. CDR3 DNA: TGTGCCAGCAGTTTAGGGACGGGAGCGAGCACCGGGGAGCTGTTTTTT. It yields the protein CASSLGTGASTGELFF.

This chain connects TRBV7-2 to TRBJ2-7, with D uncertain. V was pared by 8 bases and J by 6 bases, with 14 bases between. This CDR3 region has 12 residues. Germline V lookup: CDR1 SGHTA, CDR2 FQGNSA. The CDR3 spells CASARDGGEQYF. The DNA for the CDR3 is TGTGCCAGCGCTCGAGACGGCGGCGAGCAGTACTTC.

Here the CDR3 DNA reads TGCAGCGGCCGGGACTCTTACAATGAGCAGTTCTTC. The encoded protein is CSGRDSYNEQFF. The V gene is TRBV29-1, the J gene TRBJ2-1; a weak D match, TRBD2 (6 bases). CDR1 and CDR2 from the germline V gene are SQVTM and ANQGSEA. The V gene lost 7 bases and the J gene lost 4 bases, with 11 bases spanning the gap. The length of the CDR3 is 12 residues.

This chain uses TRBV24-1 with TRBJ1-2; D possibly corresponds to TRBD1 (5 bases). The CDR3 length is 14 residues. V lost 2 bases and J 6 bases, leaving 12 bases between the germline ends. Germline values: CDR1 KGHDR, CDR2 SFDVKD. The CDR3 spells CATSDSRGGNGYTF. CDR3 DNA: TGTGCCACCAGTGATTCCCGGGGCGGGAATGGCTACACCTTC.

This clonotype appeared a single time. This rearrangement joins TRBV6-5 to TRBJ2-1; 13 bases align to TRBD2. With V trimmed by 5 bases and J by 1 base, 2 bases remained unmatched. CDR3 length: 16 amino acids. CDR1 is MNHEY, CDR2 SVGAGI, per germline. The CDR3 DNA reads as TGTGCCAGCAGTCGGACTAGCGGGAGTTCCTACAATGAGCAGTTCTTC. Protein sequence: CASSRTSGSSYNEQFF.

This clonotype was counted at least ten times. V is TRBV29-1 and J is TRBJ2-3; D not resolved. The CDR3 sequence is 12 residues long. Trimming cost V 4 bases and J 3 bases, with 8 bases left between them. Germline-derived CDR1 and CDR2 are SQVTM and ANQGSEA. DNA for the CDR3: TGCAGCGTTGCAGGTGGGACAGATACGCAGTATTTT. Protein product: CSVAGGTDTQYF.

There are a few counts of this clonotype. V gene TRBV15 combines with J gene TRBJ2-5, with TRBD2 matching 13 bases. Germline V CDR1 and CDR2: LNHNV, YYDKDF (reference sequence). The J segment lost 12 bases and the V segment lost 4 bases, leaving 11 bases of the junction unmatched. This CDR3 region has 15 residues. The CDR3: CATSIPGTSGALEYF. The DNA of the CDR3 is TGTGCCACCAGCATCCCCGGGACTAGCGGGGCCCTCGAGTACTTC.